This T cell receptor (beta chain) was sequenced in a study of shared clonotypes between healthy human individuals. Replicate PCRs run on sorted subsets employed about 220 ng DNA, 25,000 to 35,000 T cell genomes. Only in-frame clones appear in the TCRdb table, and some are missing; sequencing was by immunoSEQ multiplex PCR. Among around 100,000 clones listed, about 70% were seen once. The CDR3 contains 14 residues. Trimming took 8 bases from V and 4 from J, leaving 16 bases between them. Germline V gene sequence: CDR1 SEHNR, CDR2 FQNEAQ (reference sequence). The TCR originated in a woman aged 25 to 39 in good health. This chain connects TRBV7-9 to TRBJ2-3, with D unclear. What was sequenced was memory CD8+ T cells sorted from blood. Subset described: CD45RO+ cells pooled with CCR7-negative TemRA cells. CDR3 in amino acids: CASRNQPWADTQYF. The CDR3 DNA reads TGTGCCAGCCGAAATCAGCCTTGGGCAGATACGCAGTATTTT. The complete variable domain, with remaining parts taken from reference TRBV7-9 and TRBJ2-3, reads DTGVSQNPRHKITKRGQNVTFRCDPISEHNRLYWYRQTLGQGPEFLTYFQNEAQLEKSRLLSDRFSAERPKGSFSTLEIQRTEQGDSAMYLCASRNQPWADTQYFGPGTRLTVL.